A single sample is the source of the 18 T cell receptor beta chains below, sequenced in a study of CD8 T cells in Susac syndrome. The RNA input was about 0.5 to 1 ug, and it was reverse transcribed with random hexamers. Via MiXCR, TCRdb re-called the immunoSEQ multiplex PCR reads, giving one row per CDR3 protein. This sample has 180,000 or so distinct CDR3 sequences, with roughly 94% found just once. Sequenced input: CD4+ T cells from PBMCs. The source of these receptors is a human donor with Susac syndrome.

This chain links TRBV30 with TRBJ1-2, with TRBD1 matching over 9 bases. Germline CDR1 is GTSNPN and CDR2 is SVGIG (reference sequence). Losses at the gene ends were 5 bases for V and 3 bases for J; bases not matched to a gene: 7. This CDR3 spans 14 amino acids. The CDR3 nucleotides read TGTGCCTGGGGACAGGGGACAAAGGACTATGGCTACACCTTC. Its protein product is CAWGQGTKDYGYTF.

The rearrangement links TRBV18 to TRBJ2-7; no clear D. V lost 3 bases, J lost 5 bases, and 8 bases lay in between. In germline, CDR1 is KGHSH, CDR2 LQKENI. This CDR3 is built from 12 residues. CDR3 in amino acids: CASSPTLDEQYF. CDR3 nucleotides: TGTGCCAGCTCACCGACCTTGGACGAGCAGTACTTC. Supplemented by reference TRBV18 and TRBJ2-7, the full variable domain reads NAGVMQNPRHLVRRRGQEARLRCSPMKGHSHVYWYRQLPEEGLKFMVYLQKENIIDESGMPKERFSAEFPKEGPSILRIQQVVRGDSAAYFCASSPTLDEQYFGPGTRLTVT.

CDR3 sequence: CAWSGTQHSPLHF. CDR3 DNA: TGTGCCTGGTCCGGGACGCAGCATTCACCCCTCCACTTT. This chain joins TRBV30 and TRBJ1-6; D is perhaps TRBD1 (5 bases). Looked up from germline, CDR1 is GTSNPN and CDR2 is SVGIG (reference sequence). V dropped 5 bases and J dropped 8 bases, with 13 bases sitting between them. The CDR3 length is 13 residues. Full variable domain (outside the CDR3, taken from reference TRBV30 and TRBJ1-6): SQTIHQWPATLVQPVGSPLSLECTVEGTSNPNLYWYRQAAGRGLQLLFYSVGIGQISSEVPQNLSASRPQDRQFILSSKKLLLSDSGFYLCAWSGTQHSPLHFGNGTRLTVT.

This clonotype appeared a few times. The chain is built from TRBV7-2 and TRBJ2-3; D is undetermined. With 6 bases removed from V and 6 bases from J, the gap between germline ends came to 13 bases. The CDR3 totals 13 residues. The germline V gene has CDR1 SGHTA and CDR2 FQGNSA. CDR3 DNA: TGTGCCAGCAGTCCTAGGATCTCTGATACGCAGTATTTT. Translated: CASSPRISDTQYF.

The chain has TRBV20-1 and TRBJ2-7; D uncertain. This CDR3 region has 13 residues. Germline values: CDR1 DFQATT, CDR2 SNEGSKA (reference sequence). Trimming left V 1 base short and J 3 bases short, with 10 bases between. The DNA of the CDR3 is TGCAGTGCTAGAGTTGGGGTTAGCTACGAGCAGTACTTC. Protein product: CSARVGVSYEQYF.

As DNA, the CDR3 is TGTGCCTGGGGCCGACTAGCGGGAGGCCACGAGCAGTACTTC. Residues: CAWGRLAGGHEQYF. The chain links TRBV30 to TRBJ2-7; 13 positions agree with TRBD2. This CDR3 is 14 amino acids long. Losses at the gene ends were 5 bases for V and 5 bases for J; bases not matched to a gene: 6. CDR1 and CDR2 (germline): GTSNPN, SVGIG (reference sequence).

The CDR3 nucleotides read TGCAGCGTTGGGACTCGTCTAGCCTACGAGCAGTACTTC. Translation gives CSVGTRLAYEQYF. This sequence joins TRBV29-1 and TRBJ2-7; possible D gene TRBD2, 5 bases. V lost 4 bases, J lost 2 bases, and 12 bases lay in between. This CDR3 contains 13 residues. Germline V CDR1 and CDR2: SQVTM, ANQGSEA.

The chain recombines TRBV3-1 with TRBJ2-7; 8 bases match TRBD2. The V and J ends lost 5 bases and 7 bases, in that order; junction bases with no gene match: 10. Germline V lookup: CDR1 LGHDT, CDR2 YNNKEL (reference sequence). There are 14 residues in the CDR3. CDR3 residues: CASSSLSGGGEQYF. The CDR3 DNA reads TGTGCCAGCAGCTCCCTCAGCGGGGGCGGGGAGCAGTACTTC.

The rearrangement links TRBV7-3 to TRBJ2-1; 7 positions match TRBD1. The V segment lost 2 bases and the J segment 6 bases; nucleotides outside the gene matches: 7. Per the germline V gene, CDR1 is SGHTA and CDR2 is FQGTGA. The CDR3 contains 15 residues. CDR3 sequence (DNA): TGTGCCAGCAGCTTATTACAGGGGAAAAGCAATGAGCAGTTCTTC. It encodes CASSLLQGKSNEQFF.

V and J are TRBV7-3 and TRBJ1-2, with a tentative D call TRBD1 (5 bases). This CDR3 contains 13 residues. V gave up 5 bases and J gave up 3 bases, with 10 bases separating them. In germline, CDR1 is SGHTA, CDR2 FQGTGA. CDR3 in amino acids: CASSPAGYYGYTF. The CDR3 DNA is TGTGCCAGCAGCCCGGCAGGGTACTATGGCTACACCTTC.

V is TRBV24-1 and J is TRBJ1-1, with D possibly matching TRBD1 (5 bases). Germline V gene data show CDR1 as KGHDR and CDR2 as SFDVKD. V lost 10 bases, J lost 3 bases, and 29 bases lay in between. CDR3 length: 18 amino acids. CDR3 DNA sequence: TGTGCCACTACGACCCCTTCCCAGGGCACCCCTCCGGACACTGAAGCTTTCTTT. This sequence encodes CATTTPSQGTPPDTEAFF.

This clonotype came up a few times. The chain employs TRBV30 and TRBJ1-5, with D maybe TRBD1 (5 bases). The V gene's germline CDR1 is GTSNPN and CDR2 SVGIG (reference sequence). Between the trimmed V and J ends, which lost 1 base and 3 bases, there was a span of 7 bases. The CDR3 runs 13 residues. The CDR3 coding sequence is TGTGCCTGGAGTGCGGGGCCCAATCAGCCCCAGCATTTT. It yields the protein CAWSAGPNQPQHF.

The rearrangement links TRBV29-1 to TRBJ2-3; D gene ambiguous. Germline V gene lookup returns CDR1 SQVTM and CDR2 ANQGSEA. CDR3 length: 13 residues. Deletions cut 3 bases from V and 2 bases from J, with 9 bases between. CDR3 in amino acids: CSVDKRTTDTQYF. The DNA of the CDR3 is TGCAGCGTTGATAAGAGGACCACAGATACGCAGTATTTT.

This clonotype has only one observation. This chain uses TRBV5-1 with TRBJ2-5; TRBD2 aligns across 8 bases. The CDR3 is made up of 17 amino acids. In germline, CDR1 is SGHRS, CDR2 YFSETQ. The J segment lost 4 bases and the V segment lost 3 bases, leaving 14 bases of the junction unmatched. The CDR3 loop is CASSSGQYSRGGETQYF. In DNA form, the CDR3 reads TGCGCCAGCAGCTCCGGACAGTATAGCCGGGGGGGAGAGACCCAGTACTTC. The entire variable domain, with the rest obtained from reference TRBV5-1 and TRBJ2-5, is as follows: KAGVTQTPRYLIKTRGQQVTLSCSPISGHRSVSWYQQTPGQGLQFLFEYFSETQRNKGNFPGRFSGRQFSNSRSEMNVSTLELGDSALYLCASSSGQYSRGGETQYFGPGTRLLVL.

The chain links TRBV4-1 to TRBJ2-7; tentative D call: TRBD2 (5 bases). Looked up from germline, CDR1 is MGHRA and CDR2 is YSYEKL. CDR3 length: 13 residues. V was trimmed by 5 bases and J by 5 bases, leaving 13 bases between them. CDR3 protein: CASSKLGLDEQYF. Here the CDR3 DNA reads TGCGCCAGCAGCAAACTAGGGTTGGACGAGCAGTACTTC.

The genes are TRBV20-1 and TRBJ2-1, with TRBD2 identical over 12 bases. This CDR3 comprises 16 residues. The germline gives CDR1 DFQATT, CDR2 SNEGSKA (reference sequence). The V segment lost 6 bases and the J segment 8 bases; nucleotides outside the gene matches: 14. The DNA of the CDR3 is TGCAGTGCCCGCCCCCCCCTAGCGGGAGGGCCCCATGAGCAGTTCTTC. Its translation: CSARPPLAGGPHEQFF.

The CDR3 nucleotides are TGTGCCAGCAGTGGTTGGCGGGAGCGAGAGACCCAGTACTTC. This encodes CASSGWRERETQYF. The genes are TRBV2 and TRBJ2-5; TRBD2 matches at 7 bases. With 4 bases clipped from V and 4 bases from J, the junction kept 6 bases outside the gene matches. Per the germline V gene, CDR1 is SNHLY and CDR2 is FYNNEI. The CDR3 loop spans 14 amino acids. Full variable domain (missing parts from reference TRBV2 and TRBJ2-5): EPEVTQTPSHQVTQMGQEVILRCVPISNHLYFYWYRQILGQKVEFLVSFYNNEISEKSEIFDDQFSVERPDGSNFTLKIRSTKLEDSAMYFCASSGWRERETQYFGPGTRLLVL.

The rearrangement uses TRBV18 and TRBJ2-5, with D perhaps matching TRBD1 (6 bases). The V end was cut by 1 base, the J end by 7 bases, with 16 bases between. The CDR3 sequence is 15 residues long. Germline CDR1 reads KGHSH; CDR2 reads LQKENI. The CDR3 here is CASSPLKGQSSTQYF. DNA for the CDR3: TGTGCCAGCTCACCACTAAAAGGACAGTCTTCGACCCAGTACTTC.